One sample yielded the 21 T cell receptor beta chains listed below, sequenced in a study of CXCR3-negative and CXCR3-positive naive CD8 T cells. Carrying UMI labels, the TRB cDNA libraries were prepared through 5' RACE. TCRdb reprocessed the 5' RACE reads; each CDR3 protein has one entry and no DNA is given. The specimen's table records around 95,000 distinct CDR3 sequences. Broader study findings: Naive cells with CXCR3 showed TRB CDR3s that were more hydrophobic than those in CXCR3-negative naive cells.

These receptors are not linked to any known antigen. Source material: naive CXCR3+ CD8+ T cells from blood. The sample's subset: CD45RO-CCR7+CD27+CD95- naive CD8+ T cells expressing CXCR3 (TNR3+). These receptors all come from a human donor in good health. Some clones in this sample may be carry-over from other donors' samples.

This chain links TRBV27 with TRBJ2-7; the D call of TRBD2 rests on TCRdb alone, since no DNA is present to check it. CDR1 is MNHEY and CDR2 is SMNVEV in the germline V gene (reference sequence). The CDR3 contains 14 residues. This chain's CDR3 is CASSPAAGTYEQYF.

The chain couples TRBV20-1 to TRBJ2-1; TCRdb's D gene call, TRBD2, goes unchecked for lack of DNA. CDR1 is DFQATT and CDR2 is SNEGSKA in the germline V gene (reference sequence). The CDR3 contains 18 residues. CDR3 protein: CSARGYSGGEAIYNEQFF.

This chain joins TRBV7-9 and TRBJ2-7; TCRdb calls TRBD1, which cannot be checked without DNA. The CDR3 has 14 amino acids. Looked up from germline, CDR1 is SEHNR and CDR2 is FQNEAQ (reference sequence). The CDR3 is CASSFRDRAYEQYF.

The CDR3 region is CASSLEVYEQYF. The V gene is TRBV7-2, the J gene TRBJ2-7. There are 12 residues in the CDR3. Germline CDR1 SGHTA, CDR2 FQGNSA.

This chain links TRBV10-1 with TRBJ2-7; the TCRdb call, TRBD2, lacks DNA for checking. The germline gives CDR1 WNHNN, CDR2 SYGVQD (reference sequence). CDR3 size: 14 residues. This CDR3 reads CASSDAGLAYEQYF.

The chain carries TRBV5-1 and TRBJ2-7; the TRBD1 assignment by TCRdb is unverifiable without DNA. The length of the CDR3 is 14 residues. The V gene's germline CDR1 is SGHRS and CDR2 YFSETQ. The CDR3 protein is CASSTGQGSYEQYF. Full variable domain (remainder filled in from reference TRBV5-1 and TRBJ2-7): KAGVTQTPRYLIKTRGQQVTLSCSPISGHRSVSWYQQTPGQGLQFLFEYFSETQRNKGNFPGRFSGRQFSNSRSEMNVSTLELGDSALYLCASSTGQGSYEQYFGPGTRLTVT.

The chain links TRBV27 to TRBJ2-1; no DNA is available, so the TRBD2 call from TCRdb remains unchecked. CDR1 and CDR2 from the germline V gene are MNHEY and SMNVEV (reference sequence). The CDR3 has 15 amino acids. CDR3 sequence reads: CASSSPGLNYNEQFF.

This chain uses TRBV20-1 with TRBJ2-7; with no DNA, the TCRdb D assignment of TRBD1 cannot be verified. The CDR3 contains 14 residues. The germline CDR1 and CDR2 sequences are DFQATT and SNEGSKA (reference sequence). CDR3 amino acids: CSARPGTETYEQYF.

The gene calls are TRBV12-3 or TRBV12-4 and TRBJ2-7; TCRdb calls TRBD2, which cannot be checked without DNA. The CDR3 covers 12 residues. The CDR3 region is CASSMGGPEQYF.

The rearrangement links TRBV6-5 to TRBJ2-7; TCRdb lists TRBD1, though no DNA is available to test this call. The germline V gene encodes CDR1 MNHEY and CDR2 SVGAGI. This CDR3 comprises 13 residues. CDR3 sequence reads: CASSEATEYEQYF.

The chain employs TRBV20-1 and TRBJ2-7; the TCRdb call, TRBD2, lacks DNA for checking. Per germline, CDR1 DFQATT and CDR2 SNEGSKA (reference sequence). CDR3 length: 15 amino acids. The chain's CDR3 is CSAPPTSGGRYEQYF.

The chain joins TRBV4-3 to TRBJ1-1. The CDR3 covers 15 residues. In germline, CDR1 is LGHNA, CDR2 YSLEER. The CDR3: CASSQDRQRNTEAFF.

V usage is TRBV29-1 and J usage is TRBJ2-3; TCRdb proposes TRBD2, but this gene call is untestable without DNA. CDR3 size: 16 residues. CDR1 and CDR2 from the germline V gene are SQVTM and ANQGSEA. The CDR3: CSVEDPSGGISDTQYF.

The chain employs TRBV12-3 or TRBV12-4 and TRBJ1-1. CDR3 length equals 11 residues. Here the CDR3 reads CASSIGTEAFF.

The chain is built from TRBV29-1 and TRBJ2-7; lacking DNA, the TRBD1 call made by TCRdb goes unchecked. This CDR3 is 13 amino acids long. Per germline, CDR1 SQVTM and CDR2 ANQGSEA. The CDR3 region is CSMRGDGSYEQYF.

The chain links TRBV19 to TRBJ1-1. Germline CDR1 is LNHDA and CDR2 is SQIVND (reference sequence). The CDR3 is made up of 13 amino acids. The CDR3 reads CASSIGLLTEAFF.

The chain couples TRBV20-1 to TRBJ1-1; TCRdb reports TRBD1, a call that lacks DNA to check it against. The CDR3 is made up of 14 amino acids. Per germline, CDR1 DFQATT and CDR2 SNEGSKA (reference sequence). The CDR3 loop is CSARVTGFGTEAFF.

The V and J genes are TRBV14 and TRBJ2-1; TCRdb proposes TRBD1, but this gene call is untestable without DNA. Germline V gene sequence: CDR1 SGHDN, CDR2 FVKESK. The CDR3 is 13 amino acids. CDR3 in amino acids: CASSSGQVKAEFF.

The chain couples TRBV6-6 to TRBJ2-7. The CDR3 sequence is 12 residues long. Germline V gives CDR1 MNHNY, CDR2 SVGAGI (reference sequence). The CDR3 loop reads CASSFDRYEQYF.

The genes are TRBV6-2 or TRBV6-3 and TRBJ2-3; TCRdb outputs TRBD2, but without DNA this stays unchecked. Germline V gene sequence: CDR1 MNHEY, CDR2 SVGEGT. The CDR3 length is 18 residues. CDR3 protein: CASSYRRGGQPSTDTQYF.

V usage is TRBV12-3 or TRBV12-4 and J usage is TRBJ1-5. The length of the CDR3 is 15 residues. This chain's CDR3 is CASKPGDPSNQPQHF.